In this sample, the clone carrying this T cell receptor (beta chain) turned up a few times. The data were taken from a study of blood T cells in healthy people across ages. A second PCR, run for about 6 to 12 cycles, used a sample-barcoded 5' primer plus a J-beta primer mix. TCRdb redid the calling of the 5' RACE reads with MiXCR, one entry per CDR3 protein. The sample yields about 1.5 million distinct CDR3 sequences, 42% seen once. CDR1 and CDR2 (germline): SEHNR, FQNEAQ (reference sequence). Trimming pared 6 bases from V and 0 bases from J, leaving 8 bases between. The CDR3 contains 13 residues. The rearrangement uses TRBV7-9 and TRBJ2-5; D call uncertain. The sequenced material came from blood. The TCR comes from a woman between 18 and 30 years old in good health. CDR3 protein: CASSGRYQETQYF. The CDR3 nucleotides read TGTGCCAGCAGTGGCAGGTACCAAGAGACCCAGTACTTC.